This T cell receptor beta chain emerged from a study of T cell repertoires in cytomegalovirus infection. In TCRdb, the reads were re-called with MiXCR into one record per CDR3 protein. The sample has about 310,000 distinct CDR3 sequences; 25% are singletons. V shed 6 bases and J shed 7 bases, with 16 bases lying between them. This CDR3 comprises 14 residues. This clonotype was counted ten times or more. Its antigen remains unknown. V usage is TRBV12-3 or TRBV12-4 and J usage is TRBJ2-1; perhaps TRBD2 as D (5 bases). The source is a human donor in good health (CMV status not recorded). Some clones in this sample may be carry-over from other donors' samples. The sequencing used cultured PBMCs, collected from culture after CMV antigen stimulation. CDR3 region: CASRVLVSGNEQFF. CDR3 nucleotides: TGTGCCAGCAGAGTACTTGTTTCGGGGAATGAGCAGTTCTTC.